These T cell receptor beta chains were read from a single sample in a study of T cell repertoires in cytomegalovirus infection. TCRdb analysed the reads with MiXCR anew, one entry per CDR3 protein. Of more than 250,000 distinct CDR3 sequences in the sample, approximately 14% were seen once. The sample consisted of PBMCs. The receptor set was obtained from a human donor in good health (CMV status not recorded). Some clones in this sample may be carry-over from other donors' samples. Each CDR3 is given with its conserved first and last residue. A D gene is named only where the DNA matches it firmly. Rows may omit the clone size; those that give it use once, few, many or a size class.

j_call: TRBJ1-5
clone_size: many
v_call: TRBV10-1
d_call: -
cdr3_nt: TGCGCCAGCAGGCCCGGGCCTTATAGCAATCAGCCCCAGCATTTT
cdr3_aa: CASRPGPYSNQPQHF

j_call: TRBJ2-7
clone_size: many
v_call: TRBV7-6
d_call: -
cdr3_nt: TGTGCCAGCAGCTCGAGTCTTTTCTACGAGCAGTACTTC
cdr3_aa: CASSSSLFYEQYF

j_call: TRBJ1-2
clone_size: many
v_call: TRBV7-8
d_call: -
cdr3_nt: TGTGCCAGCAGCTTAGGCGTTGGAGGCTACACCTTC
cdr3_aa: CASSLGVGGYTF

j_call: TRBJ2-3
clone_size: few
v_call: TRBV29-1
d_call: TRBD2
cdr3_nt: TGCAGCGTTGAAATAGCGGGAGGCTCGGATACGCAGTATTTT
cdr3_aa: CSVEIAGGSDTQYF

j_call: TRBJ2-2
clone_size: many
v_call: TRBV7-2
d_call: -
cdr3_nt: TGTGCCAGCAGCTCACGTGCACAGGGATGGGTTGGCACCGGGGAGCTGTTTTTT
cdr3_aa: CASSSRAQGWVGTGELFF

j_call: TRBJ1-5
clone_size: many
v_call: TRBV7-2
d_call: -
cdr3_nt: TGTGCCAGCAGCTGGCCGGGGAGGGGTCAGCCCCAGCATTTT
cdr3_aa: CASSWPGRGQPQHF

j_call: TRBJ2-1
clone_size: many
v_call: TRBV7-2
d_call: -
cdr3_nt: TGTGCCAGCAGCTTATCAGGGTCTTATTACAATGAGCAGTTCTTC
cdr3_aa: CASSLSGSYYNEQFF

j_call: TRBJ1-5
clone_size: -
v_call: TRBV4-1
d_call: -
cdr3_nt: TGCGCCAGCAGCCAAGATGAGGTGTCCGTTATTAATCAGCAGCCCCAGCATTTT
cdr3_aa: CASSQDEVSVINQQPQHF

j_call: TRBJ2-6
clone_size: many
v_call: TRBV7-3
d_call: -
cdr3_nt: TGTGCCAGCAGGTATCCAGGGTCCCCTGGGGCCAACGTCCTGACTTTC
cdr3_aa: CASRYPGSPGANVLTF

j_call: TRBJ1-6
clone_size: few
v_call: TRBV2
d_call: -
cdr3_nt: TGTGCCAGCAAAATGGGGAGTCAGTCACCCCTCCACTTT
cdr3_aa: CASKMGSQSPLHF

j_call: TRBJ2-3
clone_size: many
v_call: TRBV7-2
d_call: -
cdr3_nt: TGTGCCAGCAGCTTAGGAGGGGGAAGCGCGCAGTATTTT
cdr3_aa: CASSLGGGSAQYF

j_call: TRBJ1-1
clone_size: few
v_call: TRBV20-1
d_call: -
cdr3_nt: TGCAGTACCAACAGGGATATGATCACTGAAGCTTTCTTT
cdr3_aa: CSTNRDMITEAFF

j_call: TRBJ2-5
clone_size: -
v_call: TRBV15
d_call: TRBD2
cdr3_nt: TGTGCCACCAGCGGCACAGTCGGGGGGACTCAAGAGACCCAGTACTTC
cdr3_aa: CATSGTVGGTQETQYF

j_call: TRBJ2-1
clone_size: -
v_call: TRBV7-3
d_call: -
cdr3_nt: TGTGCCAGCAGCTTGACCAACAGAAATGAGCAGTTCTTC
cdr3_aa: CASSLTNRNEQFF

j_call: TRBJ2-1
clone_size: many
v_call: TRBV6-1
d_call: TRBD2
cdr3_nt: TGTGCCAGCGAGGGACTAGCGGAGTACAATGAGCAGTTCTTC
cdr3_aa: CASEGLAEYNEQFF

j_call: TRBJ1-1
clone_size: -
v_call: TRBV2
d_call: -
cdr3_nt: TGTGCCAGCAGTGAAGTTAAGGGCCCTGAAGCTTTCTTT
cdr3_aa: CASSEVKGPEAFF

j_call: TRBJ2-7
clone_size: -
v_call: TRBV5-1
d_call: -
cdr3_nt: TGCGCCAGCAGCTTGGCGGTGGTAAAGGGCGAGCAGTACTTC
cdr3_aa: CASSLAVVKGEQYF

j_call: TRBJ2-7
clone_size: few
v_call: TRBV2
d_call: -
cdr3_nt: TGTGCCAGCACCCGGACAGTCTCCTACGAGCAGTACTTC
cdr3_aa: CASTRTVSYEQYF

j_call: TRBJ2-1
clone_size: many
v_call: TRBV28
d_call: -
cdr3_nt: TGTGCCAGCGCCCAGAGACTAGATGAGCAGTTCTTC
cdr3_aa: CASAQRLDEQFF

j_call: TRBJ2-7
clone_size: few
v_call: TRBV2
d_call: -
cdr3_nt: TGTGCCAGCAGTGCTACACTTCGGTCCGAGCAGTACTTC
cdr3_aa: CASSATLRSEQYF

j_call: TRBJ2-4
clone_size: -
v_call: TRBV20-1
d_call: TRBD2
cdr3_nt: TGCAGTGCTATACACGGACTAGCGGGAGCTCAAAACATTCAGTACTTC
cdr3_aa: CSAIHGLAGAQNIQYF

j_call: TRBJ2-1
clone_size: many
v_call: TRBV6-2/TRBV6-3
d_call: TRBD2
cdr3_nt: TGTGCCAGCAGTTACTCGTACCTAGCGGGAGGCTCCTACAATGAGCAGTTCTTC
cdr3_aa: CASSYSYLAGGSYNEQFF

j_call: TRBJ1-2
clone_size: -
v_call: TRBV20-1
d_call: -
cdr3_nt: TGCAGTGCTATTCATAGACAGACTTGGGACGGATGGTACTATGGCTACACCTTC
cdr3_aa: CSAIHRQTWDGWYYGYTF

j_call: TRBJ2-7
clone_size: many
v_call: TRBV7-2
d_call: -
cdr3_nt: TGTGCCAGCAGCTTCGGCCCTGCCGCCTACGAGCAGTACTTC
cdr3_aa: CASSFGPAAYEQYF

j_call: TRBJ2-1
clone_size: many
v_call: TRBV28
d_call: -
cdr3_nt: TGTGCCAGCAGTTTAAGGTGGGTGTCGGGGCCCAGCTCCTACAATGAGCAGTTCTTC
cdr3_aa: CASSLRWVSGPSSYNEQFF

j_call: TRBJ2-1
clone_size: once
v_call: TRBV6-8
d_call: TRBD2
cdr3_nt: TGTGCCAGCAGCCTAACTAGCGGGGGGCACGACTTTGTCCACAATGAGCAGTTCTTC
cdr3_aa: CASSLTSGGHDFVHNEQFF

j_call: TRBJ2-1
clone_size: many
v_call: TRBV7-2
d_call: -
cdr3_nt: TGTGCCAGCAGCTTAGCGTTAGGTGAGCAGTTCTTC
cdr3_aa: CASSLALGEQFF

j_call: TRBJ2-7
clone_size: few
v_call: TRBV25-1
d_call: TRBD1
cdr3_nt: TGTGCCAGCAATGAATGGTCGACAGGACAGGCGATGGACGATCAGCAGTACTTC
cdr3_aa: CASNEWSTGQAMDDQQYF

j_call: TRBJ1-2
clone_size: -
v_call: TRBV14
d_call: -
cdr3_nt: TGTGCCAGCAGCCAAGATTTGGTGTCTGGCTACACCTTC
cdr3_aa: CASSQDLVSGYTF

j_call: TRBJ2-7
clone_size: -
v_call: TRBV18
d_call: TRBD2
cdr3_nt: TGTGCCAGCTCATCGACTAGCGGGGACACCTACGAGCAGTACTTC
cdr3_aa: CASSSTSGDTYEQYF

j_call: TRBJ1-1
clone_size: few
v_call: TRBV12-3/TRBV12-4
d_call: -
cdr3_nt: TGTGCCAGCAGTTTACATTATGAGGGACTGAGAAACACTGAAGCTTTCTTT
cdr3_aa: CASSLHYEGLRNTEAFF

j_call: TRBJ1-3
clone_size: -
v_call: TRBV10-3
d_call: -
cdr3_nt: TGTGCCATCAGTGGACGGGATGGATTTGAATCCTCTGGAAACACCATATATTTT
cdr3_aa: CAISGRDGFESSGNTIYF

j_call: TRBJ2-1
clone_size: -
v_call: TRBV6-2/TRBV6-3
d_call: -
cdr3_nt: TGTGCCAGCACAACAAAAGCGTGGTCGGAGCAGTTCTTC
cdr3_aa: CASTTKAWSEQFF

j_call: TRBJ2-7
clone_size: -
v_call: TRBV29-1
d_call: -
cdr3_nt: TGCAGCGTTGGGACCCTCAGCAGTGTCGAGCAGTACTTC
cdr3_aa: CSVGTLSSVEQYF

j_call: TRBJ2-7
clone_size: many
v_call: TRBV7-8
d_call: -
cdr3_nt: TGTGCCAGCAGCTTAGTGTACCGGGAGCAGTACTTC
cdr3_aa: CASSLVYREQYF

j_call: TRBJ1-4
clone_size: -
v_call: TRBV6-5
d_call: -
cdr3_nt: TGTGCCAGCAGGAGACAGAATGAAAAACTGTTTTTT
cdr3_aa: CASRRQNEKLFF

j_call: TRBJ2-2
clone_size: few
v_call: TRBV19
d_call: -
cdr3_nt: TGTGCCAGTAGTATAGCCACCGGGGAGCTGTTTTTT
cdr3_aa: CASSIATGELFF

j_call: TRBJ2-4
clone_size: many
v_call: TRBV7-2
d_call: -
cdr3_nt: TGTGCCAGCAGCCCTCAGGCCGCTCAAGCCAAAAACATTCAGTACTTC
cdr3_aa: CASSPQAAQAKNIQYF

j_call: TRBJ2-5
clone_size: -
v_call: TRBV29-1
d_call: TRBD1
cdr3_nt: TGCAGCGTTTTCGCAAGGGGGCGCCGGGAGACCCAGTACTTC
cdr3_aa: CSVFARGRRETQYF

j_call: TRBJ2-5
clone_size: many
v_call: TRBV7-3
d_call: -
cdr3_nt: TGTGCCAGCAGCTTCTCGGGGTTACGGGAGACCCAGTACTTC
cdr3_aa: CASSFSGLRETQYF

j_call: TRBJ2-7
clone_size: few
v_call: TRBV20-1
d_call: -
cdr3_nt: TGCAGTGCTAGCGAGTCGGCCGTCGAGCAGTACTTC
cdr3_aa: CSASESAVEQYF

j_call: TRBJ1-5
clone_size: -
v_call: TRBV7-3
d_call: -
cdr3_nt: TGTGCCAGCAGCCCGGGGGGTTATAGCAATCAGCCCCAGCATTTT
cdr3_aa: CASSPGGYSNQPQHF

j_call: TRBJ2-5
clone_size: many
v_call: TRBV7-2
d_call: -
cdr3_nt: TGTGCCAGCAGCATTACGGGGGGCGCAATATTC
cdr3_aa: CASSITGGAIF

j_call: TRBJ2-3
clone_size: many
v_call: TRBV29-1
d_call: -
cdr3_nt: TGCAGCGTTGTGTATGGGGACAGCACAGATACGCAGTATTTT
cdr3_aa: CSVVYGDSTDTQYF

j_call: TRBJ2-7
clone_size: many
v_call: TRBV2
d_call: TRBD1
cdr3_nt: TGTGCCAGCGGGGACAGACCATACCCAGCCTACGAGCAGTACTTC
cdr3_aa: CASGDRPYPAYEQYF